This is a list of T cell receptor beta chains from one sample in a study of T-cell memory formation after mild COVID-19. TCRdb redid the calling of the 5' RACE reads with MiXCR, one entry per CDR3 protein. The sample consists of more than 200,000 distinct CDR3 sequences, about a sixth of them appearing once. Source material: PBMCs or a T cell subset sorted from them (not recorded which). These receptors were obtained from a man aged 18-30 years who had mild COVID-19 (a few samples of this study predate the infection). Cell type and time point are not known. CDR3s leave out the opening cysteine and the closing phenylalanine or tryptophan.

v_call	j_call	cdr3_aa
TRBV7-2	TRBJ1-2	ASSIMGYGYT
TRBV11-2	TRBJ1-5	ASSLNSGGMGQPQH
TRBV11-2	TRBJ1-6	ASSFQGPYNSPLH
TRBV11-2	TRBJ2-3	ASSPSAGTSRDTQY
TRBV6-1	TRBJ1-5	ASRGQQNQPQH
TRBV4-2	TRBJ2-1	ASSQRLADYNEQF
TRBV5-1	TRBJ1-1	ASRKTGGLNTEAF
TRBV12-3/TRBV12-4	TRBJ1-2	ASSLSQGTSNGYT
TRBV4-3	TRBJ1-6	ASSQEPQGTLSSPLH
TRBV7-2	TRBJ1-2	ASSVQQGLANYGYT
TRBV6-1	TRBJ1-2	ASSEQALANYGYT
TRBV7-8	TRBJ2-1	ASSYRDSYNEQF
TRBV5-1	TRBJ1-1	ASRRGGNTEAF
TRBV7-2	TRBJ1-6	ASSFDRLSASSYNSPLH
TRBV5-1	TRBJ1-4	ASSLPMGAGGKLF
TRBV12-3/TRBV12-4	TRBJ1-6	ASSSTRGENSPLH
TRBV28	TRBJ2-5	ASSLASSGGAQETQY
TRBV11-2	TRBJ2-1	ASSPPDRVPYDGRTNEQF
TRBV6-5	TRBJ2-3	ASSFRGRAQY
TRBV12-3/TRBV12-4	TRBJ1-1	ASSFWGPDEAF
TRBV4-3	TRBJ2-3	ASSLQSLGGRDTQY
TRBV7-2	TRBJ2-3	ASSFAGGPTDTQY
TRBV20-1	TRBJ2-7	SAGGGTVSYEQY
TRBV12-3/TRBV12-4	TRBJ2-1	ASSKSLRLAGGAEQF
TRBV3-1	TRBJ2-7	ASSQGTSGGYEQY
TRBV6-5	TRBJ1-5	ASSSRDGGNQPQH
TRBV7-6	TRBJ2-2	AGGGMAGELF
TRBV12-3/TRBV12-4	TRBJ2-3	ASSFGRGDAVTQY
TRBV6-5	TRBJ1-2	ASSETGGANYGYT
TRBV6-6	TRBJ2-7	ASSYVETGHEQY
TRBV5-1	TRBJ2-3	ASSLGQMSDTQY
TRBV6-5	TRBJ2-2	ASSYSYGTGAAGELF
TRBV7-6	TRBJ1-6	ASSSNHNSPLH
TRBV5-6	TRBJ2-5	ASSPAGGEETQY
TRBV20-1	TRBJ2-3	SAERAPSDTQY
TRBV12-3/TRBV12-4	TRBJ2-7	ASSGQVYEQY
TRBV2	TRBJ1-6	ASSQDREGNSPLH
TRBV11-2	TRBJ1-6	ASSPSGGANNSPLH
TRBV6-2/TRBV6-3	TRBJ2-2	ASSYQPGLGDGELF
TRBV27	TRBJ1-1	ASSSPRGGMGLSEAF
TRBV24-1	TRBJ1-2	ATSDESGRNYGYT
TRBV5-5	TRBJ1-3	ASSRREAGNTIY
TRBV5-1	TRBJ2-3	ASRWTGGETDTQY
TRBV7-2	TRBJ2-1	ASSMPAGLATNEQF
TRBV7-9	TRBJ2-7	ASSLVDRLDEQY
TRBV7-9	TRBJ2-2	ASSPRQTGELF
TRBV19	TRBJ2-6	ASSSTLSGANVLT
TRBV6-2/TRBV6-3	TRBJ1-2	ASSFRNFPGQPNYGYT
TRBV6-2/TRBV6-3	TRBJ2-7	ASSSAGGTYEQY
TRBV7-2	TRBJ2-3	ASSSGTGVPDTQY
TRBV4-3	TRBJ1-2	ASSQDTGVGYGYT
TRBV20-1	TRBJ2-3	SARDPWGNTDTQY
TRBV5-1	TRBJ2-5	ASSSYGTGRGDQETQY